The clone carrying this T cell receptor (beta chain) is judged medium-sized. The antigen is undetermined. This sample was included in a study of radiotherapy plus CTLA-4 blockade in lung cancer. About the study: Overall, 18% of patients showed an objective response, while 31% attained disease control. General study results and limits: Interferon-beta, together with early blood T cell clone dynamics, reportedly best predicted response. Tumor-origin TCR clones grew in blood after radiotherapy plus ipilimumab.

Ipilimumab-mediated CTLA-4 blockade plus focal radiation was given to patients having chemo-refractory metastatic non-small-cell lung cancer. Germline lookup yields CDR1 MRHNA and CDR2 SNTAGT. The CDR3 covers 13 residues. Trimming stripped 2 bases from V and 1 base from J, with 5 bases between. Only in-frame clones appear in the TCRdb table, and some are missing; sequencing was by immunoSEQ multiplex PCR. The sample has tens of thousands of clones; under 90% are singletons. The sample consisted of peripheral blood, taken from a patient treated with radiotherapy plus ipilimumab. The TCR was taken from a human donor with non-small cell lung cancer who had stable disease on radiotherapy plus ipilimumab. J is TRBJ1-1 and V is TRBV6-4; D not certain. CDR3 residues: CASSDSANTEAFF. CDR3 DNA: TGTGCCAGCAGTGACAGCGCGAACACTGAAGCTTTCTTT.